This TCR beta chain was recovered during a study of T cell responses to AZD1222 COVID-19 vaccine. Study-level results: Of the AZD1222 recipients, only six were seropositive at baseline. Rises in breadth and depth of Spike-specific TCRs came after two AZD1222 doses.

From germline, CDR1 is SGHDT and CDR2 YYEEEE. The V end was cut by 4 bases, the J end by 0 bases, with 11 bases between. The CDR3 runs 14 residues. Clones were read by immunoSEQ multiplex PCR, and TCRdb kept only the in-frame ones, dropping some. The profile covers about 94,000 clones, with around nine tenths appearing a single time and 13% taken by the ten largest. With respect to this clone: The antigen is not known.

The receptor was derived from an adult in good health. The sequencing used peripheral blood, collected on day 0 of AZD1222 vaccination. The chain carries TRBV5-6 and TRBJ2-7, with a possible D match to TRBD1 (6 bases). CDR3 coding DNA: TGTGCCAGCAGCGGAAAGGACAGCTCCTACGAGCAGTACTTC. Translated: CASSGKDSSYEQYF.